The subject of this entry is one TCR beta chain. About 0.45 to 1 ug RNA was reverse transcribed with random hexamers. TCR beta CDR3 was amplified by immunoSEQ multiplex PCR. This amplification extended across 54 Vbeta and 13 Jbeta segments. MiXCR was run by TCRdb on the immunoSEQ multiplex PCR reads, yielding one entry per CDR3 protein. The sample has about 150,000 distinct CDR3 sequences, around 95% seen once; the top ten hold 0.14% to 0.15%. With 4 bases clipped from V and 2 bases from J, the junction kept 6 bases outside the gene matches. The germline CDR1 and CDR2 sequences are SQVTM and ANQGSEA. This CDR3 contains 16 residues. Relapsing-remitting disease, either stable or active, was present in the treatment-naive patients who were the multiple sclerosis controls. This sample was taken from a study of CD8 T cells in Susac syndrome.

This receptor was obtained from a human donor with multiple sclerosis. The rearrangement joins TRBV29-1 to TRBJ2-3, with 13 bases aligning to TRBD2. The sequencing input was CD8+ T cells from PBMCs. CDR3 in amino acids: CSVVEGLAGITDTQYF. DNA of the CDR3: TGCAGCGTTGTCGAGGGACTAGCGGGGATCACAGATACGCAGTATTTT.